Listed here are 14 T cell receptor beta chains from one sample, sequenced in a study of blood T cell repertoires in COVID-19. Assay used: immunoSEQ multiplex PCR; TCRdb lists only in-frame clones, some missing. Seen here are about 90,000 clones, more than 80% observed once, and the top ten hold about 9.3%. The sample consisted of peripheral blood. These receptors came from a woman in her seventies with acute or convalescent COVID-19.

This chain connects TRBV4-1 to TRBJ2-7; 10 bases fit TRBD2. After removal of 0 bases from V and 1 base from J, the junction contained 9 bases not matched to a gene. Germline CDR1 and CDR2: MGHRA and YSYEKL. CDR3 length: 18 residues. The CDR3 region is CASSQDYLAGAISYEQYF. CDR3 nucleotides: TGCGCCAGCAGCCAAGATTATCTAGCGGGAGCCATATCCTACGAGCAGTACTTC.

This clone showed up just once. The V gene is TRBV5-1, the J gene TRBJ1-2, with no clear D. This CDR3 contains 16 residues. CDR1 is SGHRS, CDR2 YFSETQ, per germline. V was trimmed by 0 bases and J by 5 bases, leaving 17 bases between them. CDR3 region: CASSLAGGTSGYGYTF. The DNA of the CDR3 is TGCGCCAGCAGCTTGGCCGGAGGTACTAGCGGGTATGGCTACACCTTC.

The V and J genes are TRBV7-2 and TRBJ1-2; no firm D call. With 2 bases removed from V and 5 bases from J, the gap between germline ends came to 9 bases. The CDR3 has 13 amino acids. Germline V gene sequence: CDR1 SGHTA, CDR2 FQGNSA. The CDR3 DNA reads TGTGCCAGCAGCTTAAGATCGGGATATGGCTACACCTTC. Translating gives CASSLRSGYGYTF.

The genes are TRBV7-2 and TRBJ2-3; weak D call: TRBD2 (5 bases). Trimming took 0 bases from V and 2 from J, leaving 15 bases between them. The CDR3 spans 17 residues. Germline CDR1 is SGHTA and CDR2 is FQGNSA. CDR3 coding DNA: TGTGCCAGCAGCTTAGCGGGTGGCGGACTCGCCACAGATACGCAGTATTTT. It is translated as CASSLAGGGLATDTQYF.

The V and J genes are TRBV6-5 and TRBJ1-6; a possible D gene is TRBD1 (6 bases). The V end was cut by 0 bases, the J end by 8 bases, with 11 bases between. Per germline, CDR1 MNHEY and CDR2 SVGAGI. The CDR3 is made up of 15 amino acids. The CDR3 sequence is CASSYSGGAHSPLHF. In DNA, the CDR3 is TGTGCCAGCAGTTACTCGGGGGGGGCCCATTCACCCCTCCACTTT.

V is TRBV6-5 and J is TRBJ1-4, with 9 bases matching TRBD1. With 0 bases clipped from V and 8 bases from J, the junction kept 4 bases outside the gene matches. Germline CDR1 is MNHEY and CDR2 is SVGAGI. The CDR3 is 15 amino acids. The CDR3 DNA is TGTGCCAGCAGTTACTCAACAGGGGGCGGCGAAAAACTGTTTTTT. Protein: CASSYSTGGGEKLFF.

The table lists this clone with a count of one. This chain joins TRBV5-1 and TRBJ2-7, with a tentative D call TRBD1 (5 bases). Germline CDR1 reads SGHRS; CDR2 reads YFSETQ. This CDR3 comprises 16 residues. V was clipped by 0 bases and J by 5 bases, with 18 bases between them. DNA for the CDR3: TGCGCCAGCAGCTTGGAAACAGGCGCTGCATCCCACGAGCAGTACTTC. As protein: CASSLETGAASHEQYF.

The chain couples TRBV24-1 to TRBJ2-3, with D possibly matching TRBD1 (6 bases). V was cut by 5 bases and J by 3 bases, with 14 bases left in between. The CDR3 length is 15 residues. Germline lookup yields CDR1 KGHDR and CDR2 SFDVKD. The CDR3 DNA follows: TGTGCCACCAGTGTCCCACAGGGTGGTACAGATACGCAGTATTTT. Protein: CATSVPQGGTDTQYF.

The count of this clone is one. This chain links TRBV12-3 or TRBV12-4 with TRBJ2-7, with D possibly being TRBD2 (5 bases). V was pared by 3 bases and J by 5 bases, with 11 bases between. This CDR3 spans 13 amino acids. The CDR3 loop reads CASSFNPSHEQYF. CDR3 nucleotides: TGTGCCAGCAGTTTTAACCCTAGCCACGAGCAGTACTTC.

This clone was seen a single time. The chain has TRBV28 and TRBJ2-7; D is uncertain. The CDR3 length is 14 residues. Germline V gene data show CDR1 as MDHEN and CDR2 as SYDVKM. V lost 2 bases and J 0 bases, leaving 8 bases between the germline ends. The CDR3 nucleotides read TGTGCCAGCAGTTTAGAGGCTTCCTCCTACGAGCAGTACTTC. As protein: CASSLEASSYEQYF.

This clone has only a few counts. The V call is TRBV7-2, the J call TRBJ1-5, with a possible D match to TRBD1 (6 bases). The CDR3 extends over 14 amino acids. CDR1 SGHTA and CDR2 FQGNSA come from the germline V gene. The V end was cut by 3 bases, the J end by 7 bases, with 13 bases between. In nucleotides, the CDR3 is TGTGCCAGCAGCTTTACAGGGCTAGGGCAGCCCCAGCATTTT. Its protein product is CASSFTGLGQPQHF. Complete variable domain (other parts from reference TRBV7-2 and TRBJ1-5): GAGVSQSPSNKVTEKGKDVELRCDPISGHTALYWYRQSLGQGLEFLIYFQGNSAPDKSGLPSDRFSAERTGGSVSTLTIQRTQQEDSAVYLCASSFTGLGQPQHFGDGTRLSIL.

The chain couples TRBV11-2 to TRBJ2-1, with 8 bases that match TRBD2. CDR3 length: 13 residues. Germline CDR1 reads SGHAT; CDR2 reads FQNNGV. Trimming at V came to 2 bases and at J to 9 bases, leaving 3 bases not matched to a gene. The CDR3 bases are TGTGCCAGCAGCTTAAAGCTAGCGGGTGAGCAGTTCTTC. It codes for CASSLKLAGEQFF. The entire variable domain, with the rest obtained from reference TRBV11-2 and TRBJ2-1, is as follows: EAGVAQSPRYKIIEKRQSVAFWCNPISGHATLYWYQQILGQGPKLLIQFQNNGVVDDSQLPKDRFSAERLKGVDSTLKIQPAKLEDSAVYLCASSLKLAGEQFFGPGTRLTVL.

V usage is TRBV2 and J usage is TRBJ2-6, with a possible D match to TRBD2 (5 bases). The CDR3 has 19 residues. The V gene lost 5 bases and the J gene lost 5 bases, with 25 bases spanning the gap. Germline V gene data show CDR1 as SNHLY and CDR2 as FYNNEI. The CDR3 bases are TGTGCCAGCAGTCCCCCTCGAGGCAGGCCCCCGGGGAGGGCCAACGTCCTGACTTTC. It codes for CASSPPRGRPPGRANVLTF.

This chain joins TRBV28 and TRBJ2-7; D not certain. Per the germline V gene, CDR1 is MDHEN and CDR2 is SYDVKM. Trimming left V 4 bases short and J 1 base short, with 8 bases between. There are 13 residues in the CDR3. The CDR3 bases are TGTGCCAGCAGTTCGGTCCCATCCTACGAGCAGTACTTC. Translated, it gives CASSSVPSYEQYF.